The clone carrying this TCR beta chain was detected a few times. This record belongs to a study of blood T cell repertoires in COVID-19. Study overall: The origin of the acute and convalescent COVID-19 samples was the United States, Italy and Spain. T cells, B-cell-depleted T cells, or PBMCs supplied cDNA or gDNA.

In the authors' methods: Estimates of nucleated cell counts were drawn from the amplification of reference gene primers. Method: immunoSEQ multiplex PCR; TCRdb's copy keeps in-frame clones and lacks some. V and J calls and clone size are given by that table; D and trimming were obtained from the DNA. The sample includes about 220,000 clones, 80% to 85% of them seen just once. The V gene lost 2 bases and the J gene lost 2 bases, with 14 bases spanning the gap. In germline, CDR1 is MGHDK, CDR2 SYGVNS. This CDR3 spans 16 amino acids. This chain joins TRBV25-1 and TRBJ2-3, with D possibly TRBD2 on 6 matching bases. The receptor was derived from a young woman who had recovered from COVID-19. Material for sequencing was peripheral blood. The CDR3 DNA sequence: TGTGCCAGCAGTGAAAAGGAGGGGAGCGCCACAGATACGCAGTATTTT. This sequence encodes CASSEKEGSATDTQYF.